The next 25 T cell receptor beta chains were all read from a single sample in a study of T cells in Graves' hyperthyroidism and ophthalmopathy. The CDR3 regions of TCR beta were amplified from RNA transcripts. TCR CDR3 regions were first amplified by RT-PCR with HTBI primers. MiXCR, run by TCRdb on the multiplex PCR reads, gives a single entry per CDR3 protein. The table records about 290,000 distinct CDR3 sequences, 10% to 15% of them present only once. The source material was blood. The receptors were gathered from a woman aged 30 to 39 with Graves' hyperthyroidism that later progressed to Graves' ophthalmopathy.

V and J are TRBV20-1 and TRBJ2-3; D may correspond to TRBD1 or TRBD2 (5 bases each). The CDR3 extends over 17 amino acids. Between the trimmed V and J ends, which lost 6 bases and 2 bases, there was a span of 24 bases. Germline-derived CDR1 and CDR2 are DFQATT and SNEGSKA (reference sequence). The CDR3 bases are TGCAGTGCCAGCCCCCCCCCGGGGCAGGGAAACACAGATACGCAGTATTTT. Amino acid sequence: CSASPPPGQGNTDTQYF.

At least ten counts were recorded for this clonotype. The chain links TRBV27 to TRBJ1-1; D unresolved. The CDR3 runs 13 residues. Between the trimmed V and J ends, which lost 3 bases and 2 bases, there was a span of 7 bases. Per germline, CDR1 MNHEY and CDR2 SMNVEV (reference sequence). The CDR3, as DNA: TGTGCCAGCAGTTTGACGGGAAACACTGAAGCTTTCTTT. Its translation is CASSLTGNTEAFF.

The table lists this clonotype with many counts. The chain carries TRBV7-2 and TRBJ2-7; TRBD1 is a possible D gene (6 bases). V shed 0 bases and J shed 3 bases, with 18 bases lying between them. Germline V gives CDR1 SGHTA, CDR2 FQGNSA. The CDR3 is made up of 17 amino acids. The CDR3, as DNA: TGTGCCAGCAGCTTAGCCCGCCACCGGACAGCGGACTACGAGCAGTACTTC. Its translation: CASSLARHRTADYEQYF. Full variable domain (missing parts from reference TRBV7-2 and TRBJ2-7): GAGVSQSPSNKVTEKGKDVELRCDPISGHTALYWYRQSLGQGLEFLIYFQGNSAPDKSGLPSDRFSAERTGGSVSTLTIQRTQQEDSAVYLCASSLARHRTADYEQYFGPGTRLTVT.

The rearrangement links TRBV4-1 to TRBJ2-2, with TRBD2 matching over 10 bases. Germline V CDR1 and CDR2: MGHRA, YSYEKL. The CDR3 totals 16 residues. Trimming cost V 3 bases and J 2 bases; bases outside gene matches: 3. The CDR3 here is CASSQGTSVNTGELFF. The CDR3 nucleotides are TGCGCCAGCAGCCAGGGGACTAGCGTAAACACCGGGGAGCTGTTTTTT.

This clonotype appeared many times. The CDR3 coding sequence is TGTGCCAGTAGTACCGCCGGGACTAAGGACACCCAGTACTTC. It is translated as CASSTAGTKDTQYF. The V call is TRBV19, the J call TRBJ2-5, with 7 bases matching TRBD2. This CDR3 contains 14 residues. Germline lookup yields CDR1 LNHDA and CDR2 SQIVND (reference sequence). With V trimmed by 4 bases and J by 8 bases, 10 bases remained unmatched.

The chain carries TRBV4-3 and TRBJ2-7; the D is unclear. The CDR3 is 14 amino acids. Germline CDR1 is LGHNA and CDR2 is YSLEER. V was pared by 0 bases and J by 7 bases, with 13 bases between. The CDR3 DNA sequence: TGCGCCAGCAGCCAAGATTTTATGACCTGGGAGCAGTACTTC. It encodes CASSQDFMTWEQYF.

In its sample, this clonotype was seen a few times. The chain employs TRBV24-1 and TRBJ1-5; 9 nucleotides align to TRBD1. The CDR3 runs to 16 residues. Germline V lookup: CDR1 KGHDR, CDR2 SFDVKD. Trimming cost V 2 bases and J 5 bases; bases outside gene matches: 6. CDR3 nucleotides: TGTGCCACCAGTGATTCGGGACAGGGAGCCGATCAGCCCCAGCATTTT. Amino acid sequence: CATSDSGQGADQPQHF.

This clonotype was picked up many times. The CDR3 DNA reads TGTGCCAGCAGCACAGGACTCCCCGCGGACACTGAAGCTTTCTTT. It specifies CASSTGLPADTEAFF. This sequence joins TRBV5-8 and TRBJ1-1, with TRBD1 as a possible D gene (5 bases). Germline CDR1 reads SGHTS; CDR2 reads YDEGEE. The CDR3 contains 15 residues. V was pared by 4 bases and J by 3 bases, with 16 bases between.

This clonotype occurred a few times. V is TRBV7-2 and J is TRBJ1-3; no reliable D call. CDR3 length: 15 amino acids. Trimming took 5 bases from V and 3 from J, leaving 14 bases between them. Per germline, CDR1 SGHTA and CDR2 FQGNSA. The chain's CDR3 is CASSPARSRGNTIYF. The CDR3 DNA sequence: TGTGCCAGCAGCCCCGCCCGGAGCCGTGGAAACACCATATATTTT.

The chain joins TRBV6-2 or TRBV6-3 to TRBJ2-6, with D unclear. The CDR3 totals 16 residues. Germline assignment: CDR1 MNHEY and CDR2 SVGEGT. V was pared by 2 bases and J by 1 base, with 9 bases between. For the CDR3, the DNA is TGTGCCAGCAGTTACCGCCCGACTTCTGGGGCCAACGTCCTGACTTTC. Its translation is CASSYRPTSGANVLTF.

This clonotype has at least ten counts. J is TRBJ2-1 and V is TRBV7-2, with 11 bases lining up with TRBD2. Germline CDR1 is SGHTA and CDR2 is FQGNSA. The CDR3 is made up of 17 amino acids. Trimming removed 5 bases from V and 8 bases from J; junction bases left unmatched: 14. CDR3 DNA: TGTGCCAGCAGCCCCCCCCAACTAGCGGGAGATCTCTATGAGCAGTTCTTC. Protein sequence: CASSPPQLAGDLYEQFF. The variable domain in full, with the rest retrieved from reference TRBV7-2 and TRBJ2-1, is GAGVSQSPSNKVTEKGKDVELRCDPISGHTALYWYRQSLGQGLEFLIYFQGNSAPDKSGLPSDRFSAERTGGSVSTLTIQRTQQEDSAVYLCASSPPQLAGDLYEQFFGPGTRLTVL.

In this sample, this clonotype turned up once. A clone one base away is much larger, so this may be a read error. The chain carries TRBV7-2 and TRBJ2-5, with D possibly being TRBD2 (5 bases). The CDR3 contains 15 residues. Germline CDR1 reads SGHTA; CDR2 reads FQGNSA. V dropped 8 bases and J dropped 1 base, with 17 bases sitting between them. The CDR3 sequence: CASGSREGSQETQYF. In DNA form, the CDR3 reads TGTGCCAGCGGCTCCCGAGAGGGTTCCCAAGAGACCCAGTACTTC.

This clonotype was picked up many times. The chain uses TRBV20-1 and TRBJ2-7, with TRBD2 matching over 7 bases. This CDR3 has 15 residues. Germline loops: CDR1 DFQATT, CDR2 SNEGSKA (reference sequence). After removal of 6 bases from V and 2 bases from J, the junction contained 13 bases not matched to a gene. DNA of the CDR3: TGCAGTGCGAGAATGTGGTCTAGCGGTCCCTACGAGCAGTACTTC. Protein sequence: CSARMWSSGPYEQYF.

This clonotype was detected ten times or more. This chain links TRBV2 with TRBJ2-5, with 15 bases aligning to TRBD2. V was pared by 7 bases and J by 6 bases, with 18 bases of the junction left unmatched. This CDR3 is built from 19 residues. Germline V gene lookup returns CDR1 SNHLY and CDR2 FYNNEI. CDR3 nucleotide sequence: TGTGCCAGCACCTCATACCCGGGACTAGCGGGAGGCAATAAGAAGACCCAGTACTTC. This encodes CASTSYPGLAGGNKKTQYF.

There are many counts of this clonotype. The genes are TRBV2 and TRBJ2-4; D might be TRBD2 (6 bases). The CDR3 is 16 residues long. V lost 3 bases, J lost 0 bases, and 12 bases lay in between. Germline assignment: CDR1 SNHLY and CDR2 FYNNEI. CDR3 region: CASSDSGLIAKNIQYF. CDR3 nucleotide sequence: TGTGCCAGCAGTGACTCGGGACTGATAGCCAAAAACATTCAGTACTTC.

This clonotype appeared many times. The rearrangement uses TRBV18 and TRBJ2-7, with 9 bases that match TRBD1. The CDR3 runs 15 residues. Germline CDR1 reads KGHSH; CDR2 reads LQKENI. J was trimmed by 5 bases and V by 3 bases; bases with no gene match: 8. The CDR3 sequence: CASSPRTGDGHEQYF. CDR3 coding DNA: TGTGCCAGCTCACCGCGGACAGGGGACGGACACGAGCAGTACTTC.

This clonotype came up many times. The V call is TRBV11-2, the J call TRBJ2-5, with D unresolved. The CDR3 is 14 residues long. Trimming left V 1 base short and J 2 bases short, with 8 bases between. Germline CDR1 and CDR2: SGHAT and FQNNGV. The CDR3 DNA reads as TGTGCCAGCAGCTTAGGGGTCAAACAAGAGACCCAGTACTTC. This translates into CASSLGVKQETQYF.

This clonotype was counted only a few times. A much larger clone lies one base from this, so it may be a read error. This chain uses TRBV11-2 with TRBJ2-5; 7 bases align to TRBD2. This CDR3 is 15 amino acids long. Trimming at V came to 0 bases and at J to 9 bases, leaving 10 bases not matched to a gene. From germline, CDR1 is SGHAT and CDR2 FQNNGV. The CDR3: CASSLEAGVGEAQYF. The CDR3, as DNA: TGTGCCAGCAGCTTAGAGGCGGGAGTAGGGGAGGCCCAGTACTTC.

The chain joins TRBV3-1 to TRBJ1-1, with D possibly TRBD1 on 5 matching bases. Germline V gene lookup returns CDR1 LGHDT and CDR2 YNNKEL (reference sequence). CDR3 length equals 15 residues. V was pared by 0 bases and J by 4 bases, with 12 bases between. CDR3 DNA sequence: TGTGCCAGCAGCCAAGAGGCCAGGGTGGGCACTGAAGCTTTCTTT. Its protein is CASSQEARVGTEAFF.

The chain employs TRBV2 and TRBJ2-2; 9 bases are shared with TRBD2. In germline, CDR1 is SNHLY, CDR2 FYNNEI. The CDR3 spans 14 residues. The V and J ends lost 11 bases and 3 bases, in that order; junction bases with no gene match: 7. For the CDR3, the DNA is TGTGCCCGAAGGCGGGGGGGTGACACCGGGGAGCTGTTTTTT. This encodes CARRRGGDTGELFF.

This clonotype was found many times. The gene calls are TRBV6-1 and TRBJ2-5, with TRBD1 identical over 10 bases. With V trimmed by 6 bases and J by 5 bases, 12 bases remained unmatched. Germline V gives CDR1 MNHNS, CDR2 SASEGT. The CDR3 contains 16 residues. CDR3 in DNA: TGTGCCAGCAGAACTAACCGACAGGGGGCGAGGGAGACCCAGTACTTC. This translates into CASRTNRQGARETQYF.

This clonotype has more than one count but fewer than ten. The gene calls are TRBV6-2 or TRBV6-3 and TRBJ2-7; TRBD1 might be the D (6 bases). CDR1 and CDR2 from the germline V gene are MNHEY and SVGEGT. Trimming cost V 4 bases and J 3 bases, with 19 bases left between them. The CDR3 is 16 residues long. The CDR3 bases are TGTGCCAGCAGTTTTGACCCCGACAGGATCAACTACGAGCAGTACTTC. Its protein is CASSFDPDRINYEQYF.

This clonotype was seen ten or more times. This rearrangement joins TRBV6-2 or TRBV6-3 to TRBJ2-6; no reliable D call. Germline V lookup: CDR1 MNHEY, CDR2 SVGEGT. The CDR3 totals 15 residues. V gave up 0 bases and J gave up 0 bases, with 3 bases separating them. CDR3 sequence reads: CASSYSASGANVLTF. As DNA, the CDR3 is TGTGCCAGCAGTTACTCGGCCTCTGGGGCCAACGTCCTGACTTTC.

This clonotype was seen many times. The chain uses TRBV4-3 and TRBJ2-7; TRBD1 is a possible D gene (5 bases). Germline CDR1 reads LGHNA; CDR2 reads YSLEER. CDR3 size: 15 residues. Trimming stripped 4 bases from V and 3 bases from J, with 16 bases between. The CDR3 protein is CASSPQQGSLYEQYF. The CDR3 DNA reads as TGCGCCAGCAGCCCTCAGCAGGGATCCCTCTACGAGCAGTACTTC.

This clonotype was detected only a few times. This chain connects TRBV10-3 to TRBJ2-3; D unclear. The V gene lost 0 bases and the J gene lost 2 bases, with 12 bases spanning the gap. Germline V lookup: CDR1 ENHRY, CDR2 SYGVKD. CDR3 length equals 16 residues. CDR3 bases: TGTGCCATCAGTGAGTCGGAGCATTTGTTCACAGATACGCAGTATTTT. It is translated as CAISESEHLFTDTQYF.